The TCR beta chain described here comes from a study of blood T cell repertoires in COVID-19. The protocol was immunoSEQ multiplex PCR, while the TCRdb copy is restricted to in-frame clones and leaves out a portion. Of hundreds of thousands of clones detected, around four fifths appear once; the ten largest clones hold approximately 4.8%. Germline lookup yields CDR1 ENHRY and CDR2 SYGVKD. The CDR3 is made up of 16 amino acids. Trimming left V 0 bases short and J 1 base short, with 7 bases between. Sequencing was performed on PBMCs or T cells enriched from blood (not recorded which). This sequence originates from a woman aged 50 to 60 who had been exposed to COVID-19. V gene TRBV10-3 combines with J gene TRBJ2-6, with a possible D match to TRBD1 (5 bases). CDR3: CAISESGVSGANVLTF. The CDR3, as DNA: TGTGCCATCAGTGAGTCAGGGGTTTCTGGGGCCAACGTCCTGACTTTC.